Included here is one TCR beta chain sequence, with context. These data are taken from a study of T cell changes during pregnancy in multiple sclerosis. V was pared by 6 bases and J by 5 bases, with 21 bases of the junction left unmatched. The germline V gene encodes CDR1 MDHEN and CDR2 SYDVKM. The CDR3 consists of 18 residues. TCRdb keeps only in-frame clones here, not all; method: immunoSEQ multiplex PCR. The table includes around 92,000 clones, 90% to 95% detected once. The clonotype was recovered from a female donor with multiple sclerosis, enrolled in a pregnancy study. The gene calls are TRBV28 and TRBJ1-1; 7 bases agree with TRBD1. Source: peripheral blood, taken in the third trimester of pregnancy. The CDR3 nucleotides read TGTGCCAGCAGGAACCTATGGCGCCGGGACCCCAGGGGGACTGAAGCTTTCTTT. It is translated as CASRNLWRRDPRGTEAFF.